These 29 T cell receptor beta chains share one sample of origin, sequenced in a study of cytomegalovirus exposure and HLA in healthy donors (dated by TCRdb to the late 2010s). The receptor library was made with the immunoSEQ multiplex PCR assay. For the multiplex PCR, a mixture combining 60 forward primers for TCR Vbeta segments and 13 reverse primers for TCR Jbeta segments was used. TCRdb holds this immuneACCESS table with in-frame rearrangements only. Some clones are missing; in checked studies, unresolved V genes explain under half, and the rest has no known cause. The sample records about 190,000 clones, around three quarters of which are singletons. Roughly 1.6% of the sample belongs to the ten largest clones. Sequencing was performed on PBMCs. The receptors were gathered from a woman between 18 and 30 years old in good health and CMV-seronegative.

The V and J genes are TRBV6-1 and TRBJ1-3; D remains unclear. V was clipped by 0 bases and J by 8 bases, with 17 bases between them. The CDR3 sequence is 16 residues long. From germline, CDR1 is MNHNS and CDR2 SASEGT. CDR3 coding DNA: TGTGCCAGCAGTGAAGCTCTGACTAGATCGGGTTACACCATATATTTT. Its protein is CASSEALTRSGYTIYF.

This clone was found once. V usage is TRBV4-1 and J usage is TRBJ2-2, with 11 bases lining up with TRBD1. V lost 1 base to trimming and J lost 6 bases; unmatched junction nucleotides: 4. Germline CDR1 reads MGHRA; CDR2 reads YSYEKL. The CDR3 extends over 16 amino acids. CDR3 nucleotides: TGCGCCAGCAGCCAAGGATGGACAGGGGGCTCCGGGGAGCTGTTTTTT. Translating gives CASSQGWTGGSGELFF.

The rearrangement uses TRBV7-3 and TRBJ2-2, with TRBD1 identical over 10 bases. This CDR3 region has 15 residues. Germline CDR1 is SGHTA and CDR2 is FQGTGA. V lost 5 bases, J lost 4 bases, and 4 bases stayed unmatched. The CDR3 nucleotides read TGTGCCAGCAGCCCCGGGACAGGGGTCACCGGGGAGCTGTTTTTT. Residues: CASSPGTGVTGELFF.

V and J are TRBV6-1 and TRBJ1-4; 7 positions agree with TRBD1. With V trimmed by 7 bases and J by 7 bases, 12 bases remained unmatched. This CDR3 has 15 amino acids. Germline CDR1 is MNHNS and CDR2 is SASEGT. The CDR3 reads CASTLRQGLSEKLFF. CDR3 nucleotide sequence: TGTGCCAGCACACTCAGACAGGGCCTTAGTGAAAAACTGTTTTTT.

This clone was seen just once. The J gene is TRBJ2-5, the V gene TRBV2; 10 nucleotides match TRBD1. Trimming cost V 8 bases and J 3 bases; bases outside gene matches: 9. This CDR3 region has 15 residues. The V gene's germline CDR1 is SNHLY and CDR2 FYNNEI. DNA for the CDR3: TGTGCCAGCGAAATGATTGGGACAGGGGAAGAGACCCAGTACTTC. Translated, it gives CASEMIGTGEETQYF.

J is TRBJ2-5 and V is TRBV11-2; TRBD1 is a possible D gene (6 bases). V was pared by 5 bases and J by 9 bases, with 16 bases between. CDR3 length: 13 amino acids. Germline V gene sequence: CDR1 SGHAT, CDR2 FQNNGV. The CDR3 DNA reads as TGTGCCAGCAGCCTCGACTCACCAGGGGCCCAGTACTTC. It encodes CASSLDSPGAQYF.

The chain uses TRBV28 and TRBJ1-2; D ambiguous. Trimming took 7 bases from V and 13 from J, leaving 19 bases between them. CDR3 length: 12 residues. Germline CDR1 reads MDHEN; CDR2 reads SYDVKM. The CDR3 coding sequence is TGTGCCAGCACCCTAGGAGAGGCGTCCTGCACCTTC. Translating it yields CASTLGEASCTF.

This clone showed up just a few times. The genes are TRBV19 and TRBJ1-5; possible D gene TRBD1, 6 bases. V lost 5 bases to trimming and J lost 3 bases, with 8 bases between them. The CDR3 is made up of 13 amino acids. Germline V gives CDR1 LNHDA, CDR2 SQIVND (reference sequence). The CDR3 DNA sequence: TGTGCCAGTAGTTGGACAGACAATCAGCCCCAGCATTTT. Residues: CASSWTDNQPQHF. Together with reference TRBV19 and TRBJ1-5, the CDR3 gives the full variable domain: DGGITQSPKYLFRKEGQNVTLSCEQNLNHDAMYWYRQDPGQGLRLIYYSQIVNDFQKGDIAEGYSVSREKKESFPLTVTSAQKNPTAFYLCASSWTDNQPQHFGDGTRLSIL.

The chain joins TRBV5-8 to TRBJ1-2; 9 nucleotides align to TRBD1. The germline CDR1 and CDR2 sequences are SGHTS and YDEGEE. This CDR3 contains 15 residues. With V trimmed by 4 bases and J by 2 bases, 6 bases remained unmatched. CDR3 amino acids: CASSRLDRGNYGYTF. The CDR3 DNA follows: TGTGCCAGCAGCCGCTTGGACAGGGGAAACTATGGCTACACCTTC.

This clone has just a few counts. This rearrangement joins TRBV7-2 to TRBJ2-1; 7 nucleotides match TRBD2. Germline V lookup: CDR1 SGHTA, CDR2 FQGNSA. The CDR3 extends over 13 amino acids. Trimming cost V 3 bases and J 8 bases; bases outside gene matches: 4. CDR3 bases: TGTGCCAGCAGCTTTTCGGGGGGAGATGAGCAGTTCTTC. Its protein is CASSFSGGDEQFF.

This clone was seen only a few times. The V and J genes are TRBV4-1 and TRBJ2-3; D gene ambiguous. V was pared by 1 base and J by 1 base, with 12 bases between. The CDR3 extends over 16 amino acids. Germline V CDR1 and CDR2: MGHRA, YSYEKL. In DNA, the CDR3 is TGCGCCAGCAGCCAAGCTCCACCCGCGGGCACAGATACGCAGTATTTT. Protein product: CASSQAPPAGTDTQYF.

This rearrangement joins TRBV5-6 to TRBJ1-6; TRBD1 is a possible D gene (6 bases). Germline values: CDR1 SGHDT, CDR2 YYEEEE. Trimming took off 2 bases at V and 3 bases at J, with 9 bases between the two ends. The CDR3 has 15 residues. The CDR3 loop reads CASSLDRFYNSPLHF. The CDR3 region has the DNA TGTGCCAGCAGCTTAGACAGGTTCTATAATTCACCCCTCCACTTT.

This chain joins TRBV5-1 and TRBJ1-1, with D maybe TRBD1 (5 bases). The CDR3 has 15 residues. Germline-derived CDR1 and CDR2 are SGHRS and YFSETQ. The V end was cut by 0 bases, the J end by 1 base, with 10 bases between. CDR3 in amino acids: CASSLGGVENTEAFF. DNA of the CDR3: TGCGCCAGCAGCTTGGGGGGGGTGGAGAACACTGAAGCTTTCTTT. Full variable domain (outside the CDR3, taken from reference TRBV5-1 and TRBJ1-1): KAGVTQTPRYLIKTRGQQVTLSCSPISGHRSVSWYQQTPGQGLQFLFEYFSETQRNKGNFPGRFSGRQFSNSRSEMNVSTLELGDSALYLCASSLGGVENTEAFFGQGTRLTVV.

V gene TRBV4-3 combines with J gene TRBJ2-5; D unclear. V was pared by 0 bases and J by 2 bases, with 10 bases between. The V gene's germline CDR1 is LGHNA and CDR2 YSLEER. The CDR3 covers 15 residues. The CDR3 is CASSQDRTTQETQYF. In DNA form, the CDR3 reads TGCGCCAGCAGCCAAGATCGTACGACTCAAGAGACCCAGTACTTC.

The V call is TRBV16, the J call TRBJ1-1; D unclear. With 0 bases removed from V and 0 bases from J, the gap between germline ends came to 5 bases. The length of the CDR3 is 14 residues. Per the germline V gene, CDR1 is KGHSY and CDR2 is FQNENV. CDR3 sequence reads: CASSQSGMNTEAFF. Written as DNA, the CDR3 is TGTGCCAGCAGCCAATCCGGTATGAACACTGAAGCTTTCTTT.

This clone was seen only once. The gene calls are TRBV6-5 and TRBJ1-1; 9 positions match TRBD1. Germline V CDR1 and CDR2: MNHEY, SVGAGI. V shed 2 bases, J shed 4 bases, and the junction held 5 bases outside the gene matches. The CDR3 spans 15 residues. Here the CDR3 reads CASSYGDRVGTEAFF. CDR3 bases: TGTGCCAGCAGTTACGGGGACAGGGTGGGCACTGAAGCTTTCTTT.

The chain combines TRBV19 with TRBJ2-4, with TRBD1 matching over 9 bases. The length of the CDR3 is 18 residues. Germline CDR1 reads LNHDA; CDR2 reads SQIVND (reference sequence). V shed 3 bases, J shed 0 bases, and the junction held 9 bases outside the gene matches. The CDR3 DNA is TGTGCCAGTAGTATCAGAGAAAGGGACAGGGTAGCCAAAAACATTCAGTACTTC. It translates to CASSIRERDRVAKNIQYF. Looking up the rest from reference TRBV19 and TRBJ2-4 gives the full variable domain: DGGITQSPKYLFRKEGQNVTLSCEQNLNHDAMYWYRQDPGQGLRLIYYSQIVNDFQKGDIAEGYSVSREKKESFPLTVTSAQKNPTAFYLCASSIRERDRVAKNIQYFGAGTRLSVL.

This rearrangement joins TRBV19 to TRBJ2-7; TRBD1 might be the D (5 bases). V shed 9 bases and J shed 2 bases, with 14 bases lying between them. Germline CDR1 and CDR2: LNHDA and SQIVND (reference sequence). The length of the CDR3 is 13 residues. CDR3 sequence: CASQGSVTYEQYF. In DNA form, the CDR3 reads TGTGCCAGCCAGGGCAGCGTTACCTACGAGCAGTACTTC.

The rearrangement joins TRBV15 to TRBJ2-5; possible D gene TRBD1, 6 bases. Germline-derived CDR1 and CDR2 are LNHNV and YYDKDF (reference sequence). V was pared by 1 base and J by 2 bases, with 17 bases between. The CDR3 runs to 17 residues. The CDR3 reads CATSRARGGGRQETQYF. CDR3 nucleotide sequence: TGTGCCACCAGCAGAGCCCGTGGGGGCGGCCGGCAAGAGACCCAGTACTTC.

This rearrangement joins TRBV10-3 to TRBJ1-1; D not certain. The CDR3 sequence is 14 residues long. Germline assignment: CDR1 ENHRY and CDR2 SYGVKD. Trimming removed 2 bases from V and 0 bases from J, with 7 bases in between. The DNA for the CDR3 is TGTGCCATCAGTGAGAACCCAGTGAACACTGAAGCTTTCTTT. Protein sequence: CAISENPVNTEAFF.

The CDR3 reads CASSAQGTDTQYF. The CDR3 region has the DNA TGTGCCAGCAGTGCACAGGGCACAGATACGCAGTATTTT. J is TRBJ2-3 and V is TRBV6-4; D might be TRBD1 (5 bases). Germline CDR1 is MRHNA and CDR2 is SNTAGT. The V end was cut by 4 bases, the J end by 1 base, with 6 bases between. This CDR3 spans 13 amino acids.

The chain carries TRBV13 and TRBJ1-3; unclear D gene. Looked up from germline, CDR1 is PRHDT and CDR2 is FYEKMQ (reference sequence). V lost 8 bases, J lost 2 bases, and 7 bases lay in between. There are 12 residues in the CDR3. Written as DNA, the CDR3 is TGTGCCAGCGGCAGGACTGGAAACACCATATATTTT. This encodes CASGRTGNTIYF.

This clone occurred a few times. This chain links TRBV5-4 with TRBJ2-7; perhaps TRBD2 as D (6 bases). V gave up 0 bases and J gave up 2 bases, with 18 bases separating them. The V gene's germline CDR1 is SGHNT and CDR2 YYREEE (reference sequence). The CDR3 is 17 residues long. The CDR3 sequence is CASSLGRGGDSAYEQYF. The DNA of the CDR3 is TGTGCCAGCAGCTTGGGTCGCGGCGGGGACTCAGCCTACGAGCAGTACTTC.

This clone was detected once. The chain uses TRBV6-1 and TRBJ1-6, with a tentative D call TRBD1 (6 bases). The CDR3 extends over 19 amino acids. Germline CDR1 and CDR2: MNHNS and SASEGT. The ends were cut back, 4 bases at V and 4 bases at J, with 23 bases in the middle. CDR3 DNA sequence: TGTGCCAGCAGTGCCGACAGGAGCAAGAATGGGGGATATAATTCACCCCTCCACTTT. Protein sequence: CASSADRSKNGGYNSPLHF.

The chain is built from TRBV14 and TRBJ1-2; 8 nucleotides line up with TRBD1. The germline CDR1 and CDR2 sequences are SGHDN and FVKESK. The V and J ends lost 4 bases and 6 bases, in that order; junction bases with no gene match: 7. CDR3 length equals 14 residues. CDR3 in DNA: TGTGCCAGCAGCCCAGGGGGCATGGGGGATGGCTACACCTTC. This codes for CASSPGGMGDGYTF.

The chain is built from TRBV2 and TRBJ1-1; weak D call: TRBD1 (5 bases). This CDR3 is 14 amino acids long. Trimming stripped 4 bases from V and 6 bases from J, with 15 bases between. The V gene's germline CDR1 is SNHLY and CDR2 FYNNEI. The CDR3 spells CASSGAGPGAEAFF. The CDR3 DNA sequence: TGTGCCAGCAGTGGAGCGGGGCCTGGCGCTGAAGCTTTCTTT. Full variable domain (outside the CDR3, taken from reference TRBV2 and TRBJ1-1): EPEVTQTPSHQVTQMGQEVILRCVPISNHLYFYWYRQILGQKVEFLVSFYNNEISEKSEIFDDQFSVERPDGSNFTLKIRSTKLEDSAMYFCASSGAGPGAEAFFGQGTRLTVV.

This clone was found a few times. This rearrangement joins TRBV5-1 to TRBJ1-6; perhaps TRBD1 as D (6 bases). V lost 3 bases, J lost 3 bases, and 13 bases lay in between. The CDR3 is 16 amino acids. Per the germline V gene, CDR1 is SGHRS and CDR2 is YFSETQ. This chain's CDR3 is CASSYRQAGYNSPLHF. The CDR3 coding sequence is TGCGCCAGCAGCTACAGACAGGCCGGCTATAATTCACCCCTCCACTTT.

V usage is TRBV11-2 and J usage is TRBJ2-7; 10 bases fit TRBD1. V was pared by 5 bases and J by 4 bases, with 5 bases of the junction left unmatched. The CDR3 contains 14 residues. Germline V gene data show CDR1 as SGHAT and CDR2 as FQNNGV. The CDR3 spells CASSPTGGVYEQYF. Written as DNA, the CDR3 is TGTGCCAGCAGCCCGACAGGGGGCGTTTACGAGCAGTACTTC. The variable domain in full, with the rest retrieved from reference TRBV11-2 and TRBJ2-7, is EAGVAQSPRYKIIEKRQSVAFWCNPISGHATLYWYQQILGQGPKLLIQFQNNGVVDDSQLPKDRFSAERLKGVDSTLKIQPAKLEDSAVYLCASSPTGGVYEQYFGPGTRLTVT.

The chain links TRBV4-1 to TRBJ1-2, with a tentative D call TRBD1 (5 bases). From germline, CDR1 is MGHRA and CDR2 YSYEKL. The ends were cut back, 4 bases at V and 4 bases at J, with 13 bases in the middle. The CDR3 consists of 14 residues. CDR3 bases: TGCGCCAGCAGCCCCTTCATGGGGGGCTATGGCTACACCTTC. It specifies CASSPFMGGYGYTF.